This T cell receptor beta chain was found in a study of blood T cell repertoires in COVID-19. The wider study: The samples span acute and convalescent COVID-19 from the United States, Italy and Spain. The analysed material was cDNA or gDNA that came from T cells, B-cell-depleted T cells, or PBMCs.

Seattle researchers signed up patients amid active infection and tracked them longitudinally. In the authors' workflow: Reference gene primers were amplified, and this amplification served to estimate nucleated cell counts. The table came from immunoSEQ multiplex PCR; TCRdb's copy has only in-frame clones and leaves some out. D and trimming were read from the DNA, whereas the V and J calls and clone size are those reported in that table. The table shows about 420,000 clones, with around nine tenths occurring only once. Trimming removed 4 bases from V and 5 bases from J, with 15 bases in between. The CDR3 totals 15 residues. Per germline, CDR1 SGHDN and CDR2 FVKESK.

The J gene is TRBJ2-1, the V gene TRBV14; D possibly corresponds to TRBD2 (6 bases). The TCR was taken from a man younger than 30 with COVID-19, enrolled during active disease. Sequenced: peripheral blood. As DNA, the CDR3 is TGTGCCAGCAGCCCCCTAGCGCAAGTCAACAATGAGCAGTTCTTC. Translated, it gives CASSPLAQVNNEQFF.